This record concerns one T cell receptor beta chain sequence. Its antigen is not identified. The entry originates in a study of cytotoxic CD8 clonotypes in ibrutinib-treated CLL. Notes on the study in general: The times at which samples were taken varied between sustained-remission and progressing patients. Few clonotypes were public, and these shrank or held steady under treatment. Before falling back toward baseline at progression, clonality had risen at the time of ibrutinib response.

From cryopreserved PBMCs came roughly 1.8 micrograms of genomic DNA used for TCR beta libraries. The repertoire was sequenced with immunoSEQ multiplex PCR; TCRdb's copy has only in-frame clones and lacks some. Of about 300,000 clones listed, around 66% are singletons. Germline V CDR1 and CDR2: MNHEY, SMNVEV (reference sequence). Trimming removed 3 bases from V and 10 bases from J, with 16 bases in between. The CDR3 totals 15 residues. This clonotype originated in a human donor with chronic lymphocytic leukemia. This specimen was PBMCs, taken after 36 months of ibrutinib treatment. The J gene is TRBJ1-6, the V gene TRBV27, with D maybe TRBD1 (5 bases). CDR3 loop: CASSLGGRAGSPLHF. The CDR3 DNA follows: TGTGCCAGCAGTTTGGGGGGGAGAGCAGGGTCACCCCTCCACTTT.